This passage covers 21 T cell receptor beta chains from one sample sequenced in a study of blood T cell repertoires in COVID-19. Assay: immunoSEQ multiplex PCR; the TCRdb copy retains only in-frame clones and omits some. Altogether over 150,000 clones are present, approximately 84% being singletons, with the ten largest covering 6.9%. The sequenced sample was peripheral blood. All receptors derive from a human donor with acute or convalescent COVID-19. The donor label of this sample is uncertain.

The rearrangement links TRBV11-2 to TRBJ1-6, with a weak D call TRBD1 (5 bases). V was trimmed by 4 bases and J by 7 bases, leaving 11 bases between them. This CDR3 has 14 residues. Germline CDR1 is SGHAT and CDR2 is FQNNGV. CDR3 bases: TGTGCCAGCAGCTCAGGACCAGGGAATTCACCCCTCCACTTT. As protein: CASSSGPGNSPLHF.

The gene calls are TRBV7-8 and TRBJ1-5; a weak D match, TRBD1 (5 bases). Germline CDR1 reads SGHVS; CDR2 reads FQNEAQ. The CDR3 has 15 amino acids. The ends were cut back, 6 bases at V and 0 bases at J, with 12 bases in the middle. The CDR3 loop is CASSQTESSNQPQHF. The DNA for the CDR3 is TGTGCCAGCAGTCAGACAGAGTCTAGCAATCAGCCCCAGCATTTT.

The chain joins TRBV28 to TRBJ1-2; D might be TRBD1 (6 bases). Germline V gives CDR1 MDHEN, CDR2 SYDVKM. This CDR3 region has 17 residues. Trimming stripped 6 bases from V and 4 bases from J, with 24 bases between. CDR3 in DNA: TGTGCCAGCAGCCAATACCGTCAGGGCTTCAGGGGCTATGGCTACACCTTC. It specifies CASSQYRQGFRGYGYTF.

The V call is TRBV7-9, the J call TRBJ2-7; D may be TRBD2 (6 bases). The CDR3 loop spans 17 amino acids. Deletions cut 1 base from V and 3 bases from J, with 19 bases between. CDR1 is SEHNR and CDR2 is FQNEAQ in the germline V gene (reference sequence). The CDR3 coding sequence is TGTGCCAGCAGCTTAGAAGCCCGGGGGACCTATTACTACGAGCAGTACTTC. This encodes CASSLEARGTYYYEQYF.

The rearrangement links TRBV2 to TRBJ2-7, with 11 bases aligning to TRBD1. The CDR3 runs to 15 residues. The germline gives CDR1 SNHLY, CDR2 FYNNEI. The V and J ends lost 6 bases and 0 bases, in that order; junction bases with no gene match: 4. CDR3 nucleotide sequence: TGTGCCAGCAGGTCCGGGACAGGGGGCTCCTACGAGCAGTACTTC. Its translation: CASRSGTGGSYEQYF.

The sample holds one count of this clone. V is TRBV3-1 (or the pseudogene TRBV3-2) and J is TRBJ2-3, with D possibly matching TRBD2 (5 bases). CDR1 is LGHDT, CDR2 YNNKEL, per germline (reference sequence). V lost 3 bases and J lost 7, with 8 bases in between. The CDR3 has 12 amino acids. The CDR3 region is CASSQRAYTQYF. CDR3 nucleotides: TGTGCCAGCAGCCAGAGGGCCTATACGCAGTATTTT.

This chain joins TRBV7-3 and TRBJ1-2; no clear D gene. Trimming took off 11 bases at V and 3 bases at J, with 16 bases between the two ends. The CDR3 covers 13 residues. Germline CDR1 is SGHTA and CDR2 is FQGTGA. The chain's CDR3 is CASYLSFYYGYTF. Written as DNA, the CDR3 is TGTGCCTCATACCTCAGTTTTTACTATGGCTACACCTTC.

This rearrangement joins TRBV4-2 to TRBJ2-1; 8 positions agree with TRBD2. From germline, CDR1 is LGHNA and CDR2 YNFKEQ. This CDR3 comprises 16 residues. Losses at the gene ends were 0 bases for V and 4 bases for J; bases not matched to a gene: 5. The CDR3 loop is CASSQDTASGYNEQFF. CDR3 sequence (DNA): TGTGCCAGCAGCCAAGATACGGCTAGCGGGTACAATGAGCAGTTCTTC.

In nucleotides, the CDR3 is TGTGCCAGCAGCCGCAGGGATGGACCTGAAGCTTTCTTT. This sequence encodes CASSRRDGPEAFF. The rearrangement uses TRBV9 and TRBJ1-1, with a possible D match to TRBD1 (5 bases). The germline gives CDR1 SGDLS, CDR2 YYNGEE. V lost 4 bases and J 6 bases, leaving 13 bases between the germline ends. This CDR3 has 13 amino acids.

The sample holds a few counts of this clone. The chain combines TRBV29-1 with TRBJ1-1; 10 nucleotides line up with TRBD1. CDR1 and CDR2 from the germline V gene are SQVTM and ANQGSEA. Trimming removed 3 bases from V and 3 bases from J; junction bases left unmatched: 7. This CDR3 contains 15 residues. The CDR3 is CSVEGRQGAYTEAFF. The CDR3 DNA reads as TGCAGCGTTGAGGGGAGACAGGGGGCGTACACTGAAGCTTTCTTT.

This chain links TRBV6-6 with TRBJ1-5; D possibly corresponds to TRBD1 (5 bases). Trimming removed 5 bases from V and 1 base from J, with 12 bases in between. CDR1 is MNHNY, CDR2 SVGAGI, per germline (reference sequence). The CDR3 sequence is 15 residues long. The CDR3 bases are TGTGCCAGCAGTCTCGCGGGGGTGAGCAATCAGCCCCAGCATTTT. As protein: CASSLAGVSNQPQHF.

This clone has only a few counts. The chain links TRBV28 to TRBJ2-2; 8 bases are a match to TRBD2. V shed 6 bases, J shed 5 bases, and the junction held 5 bases outside the gene matches. The CDR3 runs to 14 residues. From germline, CDR1 is MDHEN and CDR2 SYDVKM. CDR3 in DNA: TGTGCCAGCAGATCGGGACTAGTAACCGGGGAGCTGTTTTTT. Its translation: CASRSGLVTGELFF.

V is TRBV2 and J is TRBJ2-2; maybe TRBD1 (5 bases). Trimming removed 1 base at V and 6 bases at J, with 6 bases between. Germline V gives CDR1 SNHLY, CDR2 FYNNEI. The CDR3 has 13 amino acids. As DNA, the CDR3 is TGTGCCAGCAGTGAAGACAGGCCCGGGGAGCTGTTTTTT. Its translation is CASSEDRPGELFF.

V usage is TRBV21-1 and J usage is TRBJ1-5; TRBD1 is the table's D call and was not checked against the DNA. TRBV21-1 is shown as a pseudogene. The CDR3 is 14 amino acids. This CDR3 reads CASSADRGDQPQHF. DNA for the CDR3: TGTGCCAGCAGCGCGGACAGGGGGGATCAGCCCCAGCATTTT.

This rearrangement joins TRBV12-3 or TRBV12-4 to TRBJ2-1; perhaps TRBD1 as D (6 bases). The CDR3 extends over 13 amino acids. Trimming pared 10 bases from V and 6 bases from J, leaving 16 bases between. CDR3 residues: CATSSQGSNEQFF. The DNA for the CDR3 is TGTGCCACTTCGTCACAGGGCAGCAATGAGCAGTTCTTC.

The V gene is TRBV27, the J gene TRBJ1-2; 11 bases map to TRBD1. The germline V gene has CDR1 MNHEY and CDR2 SMNVEV (reference sequence). This CDR3 is 16 amino acids long. Trimming removed 6 bases from V and 2 bases from J; junction bases left unmatched: 8. The DNA for the CDR3 is TGTGCCAGCAGGACACCGGGACAGGGGGGGAACTATGGCTACACCTTC. Translated: CASRTPGQGGNYGYTF.

The rearrangement joins TRBV19 to TRBJ2-1, with 8 nucleotides matching TRBD1. Germline V gene sequence: CDR1 LNHDA, CDR2 SQIVND (reference sequence). The CDR3 spans 13 residues. Unmatched junction bases numbered 11, after V lost 5 bases and J lost 14 bases. DNA of the CDR3: TGTGCCAGTAGTCCGAACCGGGACAGGTCGAAGTTCTTC. The encoded protein is CASSPNRDRSKFF.

The chain is built from TRBV19 and TRBJ2-1, with D possibly being TRBD2 (7 bases). The CDR3 consists of 14 residues. The germline V gene has CDR1 LNHDA and CDR2 SQIVND (reference sequence). The V gene lost 3 bases and the J gene lost 9 bases, with 15 bases spanning the gap. The CDR3 sequence: CASSITGGQGEQFF. The CDR3 region has the DNA TGTGCCAGTAGTATTACCGGGGGGCAAGGTGAGCAGTTCTTC.

The chain has TRBV9 and TRBJ1-1, with D unclear. The germline CDR1 and CDR2 sequences are SGDLS and YYNGEE. Trimming pared 0 bases from V and 3 bases from J, leaving 3 bases between. This CDR3 comprises 12 residues. CDR3 residues: CASSVADTEAFF. The CDR3 nucleotides are TGTGCCAGCAGCGTAGCTGACACTGAAGCTTTCTTT.

V is TRBV27 and J is TRBJ1-6; 9 bases line up with TRBD1. The CDR3 spans 15 residues. The germline gives CDR1 MNHEY, CDR2 SMNVEV (reference sequence). Germline trimming cut 5 bases from V and 7 bases from J; bases unmatched to any gene: 6. In DNA form, the CDR3 reads TGTGCCAGCAGTGCGGGGACAGGGATAAATTCACCCCTCCACTTT. It encodes CASSAGTGINSPLHF.

The genes are TRBV9 and TRBJ1-4; TRBD1 aligns across 7 bases. The CDR3 sequence is 16 residues long. In germline, CDR1 is SGDLS, CDR2 YYNGEE. V was clipped by 3 bases and J by 0 bases; unmatched bases: 5. DNA of the CDR3: TGTGCCAGCAGCGCGACAGGGACCGCAACTAATGAAAAACTGTTTTTT. Its translation: CASSATGTATNEKLFF.